This TCR beta chain appears in the sequencing data of a study of CD8 T cells in Susac syndrome. Germline lookup yields CDR1 SGHTA and CDR2 FQGNSA. The CDR3 has 16 amino acids. Trimming pared 5 bases from V and 2 bases from J, leaving 16 bases between. RNA was extracted with the RNeasy kit, and a quantity of roughly 0.5 to 1 ug was reverse transcribed using random hexamers. It was immunoSEQ multiplex PCR that amplified TCR beta CDR3 across 54 Vbeta and 13 Jbeta. TCRdb itself ran the immunoSEQ multiplex PCR reads through MiXCR, one entry per CDR3 protein. The sample gives about 160,000 distinct CDR3 sequences, just over 90% of which show up once; around 0.079% is in the top ten.

The J gene is TRBJ2-1, the V gene TRBV7-2, with D perhaps assigned TRBD1 or TRBD2 (5 bases each). The TCR originated in a human donor in good health. The sample comprised CD4+ T cells from PBMCs. In DNA form, the CDR3 reads TGTGCCAGCAGCCCCCGTGGGGGATTCACCTACAATGAGCAGTTCTTC. Encoded protein: CASSPRGGFTYNEQFF.